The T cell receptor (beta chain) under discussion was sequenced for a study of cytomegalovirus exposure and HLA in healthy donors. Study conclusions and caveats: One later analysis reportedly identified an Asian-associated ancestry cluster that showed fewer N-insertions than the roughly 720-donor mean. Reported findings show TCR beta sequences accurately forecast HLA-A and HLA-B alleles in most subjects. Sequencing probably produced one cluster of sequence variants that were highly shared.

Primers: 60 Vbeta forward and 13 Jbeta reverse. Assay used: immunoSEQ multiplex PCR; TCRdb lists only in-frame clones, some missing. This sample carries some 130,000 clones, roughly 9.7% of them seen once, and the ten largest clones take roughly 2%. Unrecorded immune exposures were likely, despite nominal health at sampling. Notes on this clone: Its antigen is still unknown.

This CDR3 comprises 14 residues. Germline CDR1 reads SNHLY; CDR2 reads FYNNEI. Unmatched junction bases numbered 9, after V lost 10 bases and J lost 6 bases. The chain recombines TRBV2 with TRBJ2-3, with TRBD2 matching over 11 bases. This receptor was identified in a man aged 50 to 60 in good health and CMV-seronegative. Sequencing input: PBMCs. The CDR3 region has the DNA TGTGCCAACGCCGGGACTAGCGGACTCGATACGCAGTATTTT. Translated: CANAGTSGLDTQYF. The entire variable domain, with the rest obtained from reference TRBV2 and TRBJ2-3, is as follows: EPEVTQTPSHQVTQMGQEVILRCVPISNHLYFYWYRQILGQKVEFLVSFYNNEISEKSEIFDDQFSVERPDGSNFTLKIRSTKLEDSAMYFCANAGTSGLDTQYFGPGTRLTVL.